This T cell receptor beta chain was sequenced during a study of cytomegalovirus exposure and HLA in healthy donors. Whole-study results and caveats: Cytomegalovirus-associated status was assigned to approximately 160 TCR beta chains. With DRB1 most and HLA-C fewest, TCR association rates differed between HLA loci in a later analysis. There were reportedly fewer N-insertions in an Asian-associated ancestry cluster than the roughly 670-donor mean, in a later analysis.

With regard to this clone: Its antigen is undetermined.

The CDR3 contains 15 residues. With 5 bases removed from V and 7 bases from J, the gap between germline ends came to 18 bases. Germline V lookup: CDR1 MNHEY, CDR2 SMNVEV (reference sequence). The primer mix had 60 Vbeta and 13 Jbeta primers. Profiling relied on immunoSEQ multiplex PCR, and the TCRdb table lists in-frame clones only, not all of them. Among 95,000 to 100,000 clones listed, about 74% were seen once. The chain is built from TRBV27 and TRBJ1-5, with D possibly matching TRBD1 (6 bases). This clonotype was obtained from a male donor in good health and CMV-seronegative. Input material: PBMCs. For the CDR3, the DNA is TGTGCCAGCAGTCCAGGGGAGCCTTTGGGGCAGCCCCAGCATTTT. Translating it yields CASSPGEPLGQPQHF.